The rows below give T cell receptor beta chains drawn from one sample of a study of blood T cell repertoires in COVID-19. Measured with immunoSEQ multiplex PCR; TCRdb has only the in-frame clones, and not every one. Among just over 80,000 clones listed, around 81% were seen once. Sequenced input: peripheral blood. Receptors were obtained from a man older than 75 with acute or convalescent COVID-19. Each CDR3 is given with its conserved first and last residue. A D gene is named only where the DNA matches it firmly. Clone size, where shown, is once, few, many, or a class for clones that have expanded.

d_gene,j_gene,v_gene,abundance,CDR3nt,CDR3aa
.,TRBJ1-5,TRBV18,.,TGTGCCAGCTCATTACAGGGATATCAGCCCCAGCATTTT,CASSLQGYQPQHF
.,TRBJ1-2,TRBV9,.,TGTGCCAGCAGCCACGACAGTCATGGCTACACCTTC,CASSHDSHGYTF
.,TRBJ2-5,TRBV5-4,.,TGTGCCAGCGGCCTCCAAGAGACCCAGTACTTC,CASGLQETQYF
.,TRBJ2-4,TRBV6-2/TRBV6-3,once,TGTGCCAGCAGCCTTCATAGTGGGGGGTTGACCAAAAACATTCAGTACTTC,CASSLHSGGLTKNIQYF
.,TRBJ1-1,TRBV5-6,.,TGTGCCAGCAGCACCGGGTTGATGAACACTGAAGCTTTCTTT,CASSTGLMNTEAFF
.,TRBJ2-2,TRBV7-3,once,TGTGCCAGCAGCTTAATAGGGGACACCGGGGAGCTGTTTTTT,CASSLIGDTGELFF
.,TRBJ2-2,TRBV5-1,.,TGCGCCAGCAGCCCTCTCTTCACCGGGGAGCTGTTTTTT,CASSPLFTGELFF
.,TRBJ2-3,TRBV30,.,TGTGCCTGGAGTCCAAGCTCGAGCACAGATACGCAGTATTTT,CAWSPSSSTDTQYF
.,TRBJ2-2,TRBV7-9,.,TGTGCCAGCAGGGACAGGAACACCGGGGAGCTGTTTTTT,CASRDRNTGELFF
TRBD1,TRBJ2-7,TRBV28,.,TGTGCCAGCAGCCCAGGGGGCCTCTGGGAGCAGTACTTC,CASSPGGLWEQYF
.,TRBJ2-5,TRBV2,.,TGTGCCAGCAGTGGACTAGGTCGTGAGACCCAGTACTTC,CASSGLGRETQYF
TRBD1,TRBJ1-2,TRBV6-5,.,TGTGCCAGCAGCCAACAGGGGAGCTATGGCTACACCTTC,CASSQQGSYGYTF
TRBD1,TRBJ2-1,TRBV12-3/TRBV12-4,.,TGTGCCAGCAGTACGGGGACAGGGGGACGGTTCTTC,CASSTGTGGRFF
.,TRBJ1-5,TRBV3-1/TRBV3-2,.,TGTGCCAGCAGCCAAGGGGCCCATCACAATCAGCCCCAGCATTTT,CASSQGAHHNQPQHF
TRBD1,TRBJ2-5,TRBV5-1,few,TGCGCCAGCAGCTTGGCCGGGACAGGGGGAGAGACCCAGTACTTC,CASSLAGTGGETQYF
.,TRBJ2-7,TRBV10-3,.,TGTGCCATCAGTGAGCCGGGACATACCTACGAGCAGTACTTC,CAISEPGHTYEQYF
TRBD1,TRBJ1-6,TRBV28,.,TGTGCCAGCAGTTTCTCCACCCCAGGGGGCCTAAGTTCACCCCTCCACTTT,CASSFSTPGGLSSPLHF
.,TRBJ1-6,TRBV5-1,few,TGCGCCAGCAGACTCGGGGGAAGCTCCTATAATTCACCCCTCCACTTT,CASRLGGSSYNSPLHF
TRBD2,TRBJ2-1,TRBV7-3,.,TGTGCCAGCAGCCCCGGGAGGACCTCCTACAATGAGCAGTTCTTC,CASSPGRTSYNEQFF
.,TRBJ1-1,TRBV19,.,TGTGCCAGTAGTCTTCAGGGGATGAACACTGAAGCTTTCTTT,CASSLQGMNTEAFF
.,TRBJ1-5,TRBV7-2,once,TGTGCCAGCAGCTTTGGGCAATATAGCAATCAGCCCCAGCATTTT,CASSFGQYSNQPQHF
.,TRBJ2-7,TRBV5-4,.,TGTGCCAGCAGCGTCAGGGATCTCAACGAGCAGTACTTC,CASSVRDLNEQYF
.,TRBJ1-5,TRBV28,.,TGTGCCAGCAGCCCTTTGTGGACACAGGGCCGCAATCAGCCCCAGCATTTT,CASSPLWTQGRNQPQHF
TRBD1,TRBJ2-5,TRBV5-1,.,TGCGCCAGCAGCCCGGGACAGGGGGAGGAGACCCAGTACTTC,CASSPGQGEETQYF
.,TRBJ1-4,TRBV28,.,TGTGCCAGCTCCTCGGGGGCTAATGAAAAACTGTTTTTT,CASSSGANEKLFF
.,TRBJ2-3,TRBV14,.,TGTGCCAGCAGCCAAGGGGCTGATGGACTGACTAGCACAGATACGCAGTATTTT,CASSQGADGLTSTDTQYF
TRBD2,TRBJ2-7,TRBV19,.,TGTGCCAGTAGTTTTCTAGCGGGCCACTCCTACGAGCAGTACTTC,CASSFLAGHSYEQYF
.,TRBJ1-1,TRBV18,.,TGTGCCAGCTCACCACAGGGACAACGGAACACTGAAGCTTTCTTT,CASSPQGQRNTEAFF
TRBD1,TRBJ1-5,TRBV18,.,TGTGCCAGCTCCCGCGAACAGGGGACCCAGCCCCAGCATTTT,CASSREQGTQPQHF
.,TRBJ1-5,TRBV15,.,TGTGCCACCAGCAGAGCCCTAAATAGCAATCAGCCCCAGCATTTT,CATSRALNSNQPQHF
TRBD1,TRBJ1-2,TRBV30,many,TGTGCCTGGACCGACCTCTGGACAGGCAGTACGTACACCTTC,CAWTDLWTGSTYTF
TRBD1,TRBJ2-5,TRBV18,.,TGTGCCAGCTCACCAACGGGACAGAGAAAAGAGACCCAGTACTTC,CASSPTGQRKETQYF
TRBD1,TRBJ1-1,TRBV4-3,.,TGCGCCAGCAGCCCGCAGCCGGGACAGAGAGCTTTCTTT,CASSPQPGQRAFF
.,TRBJ2-3,TRBV7-6,.,TGTGCCAGCAGCTTAGGACTCCGCCCGGGGGATACGCAGTATTTT,CASSLGLRPGDTQYF
.,TRBJ1-3,TRBV30,.,TGTGCCTGGAATCGGGGAGTAGGAAACACCATATATTTT,CAWNRGVGNTIYF
.,TRBJ1-5,TRBV9,.,TGTGCCAGCAGCGGCGGGGGAAATAGCAATCAGCCCCAGCATTTT,CASSGGGNSNQPQHF
.,TRBJ1-4,TRBV5-5,.,TGTGCCAGCAGCGGGACATGGGGAAGTGAAAAACTGTTTTTT,CASSGTWGSEKLFF
TRBD2,TRBJ2-7,TRBV10-3,.,TGTGCCATCAGTGACTCAGGACTAGCGGGGGGGTACGAGCAGTACTTC,CAISDSGLAGGYEQYF
.,TRBJ1-5,TRBV7-8,once,TGTGCCAGCAGCCCGCGGGGGTCTGGCAATCAGCCCCAGCATTTT,CASSPRGSGNQPQHF
TRBD1,TRBJ1-1,TRBV3-1/TRBV3-2,.,TGTGCCAGCAGCCAGAACAGGGGGCGCCAAGCTTTCTTT,CASSQNRGRQAFF
TRBD2,TRBJ2-1,TRBV19,.,TGTGCCAGTCGGACTAGCGGGAGCAACAATGAGCAGTTCTTC,CASRTSGSNNEQFF
.,TRBJ1-2,TRBV7-2,.,TGTGCCAGCAGCAGGGAGGGCCACGGCTATGGCTACACCTTC,CASSREGHGYGYTF
.,TRBJ1-2,TRBV5-5,.,TGTGCCAGCACCGTCTCTAACTATGGCTACACCTTC,CASTVSNYGYTF
.,TRBJ2-3,TRBV24-1,once,TGTGCCACCAGTGTCTCCGGTTCGGATACGCAGTATTTT,CATSVSGSDTQYF
TRBD1,TRBJ1-6,TRBV30,.,TGTGCCTGGACCGTGGGGACAGCAAGGCGTTCACCCCTCCACTTT,CAWTVGTARRSPLHF
.,TRBJ1-2,TRBV20-1,few,TGCAGCGTAGCAGGGGAAGGCTACACCTTC,CSVAGEGYTF
.,TRBJ2-7,TRBV5-4,.,TGTGCCAGCAGCTTGGGAGGGAGTGCGGTGTACGAGCAGTACTTC,CASSLGGSAVYEQYF
.,TRBJ1-2,TRBV28,once,TGTGCCAGCAGTTCTCATGGCTTTGGGGGGGCTCCCGAGGGTGGCTACACCTTC,CASSSHGFGGAPEGGYTF
.,TRBJ2-7,TRBV7-3,.,TGTGCCAGCAGCGCCGGGACACTCTACGAGCAGTACTTC,CASSAGTLYEQYF
TRBD2,TRBJ2-1,TRBV6-5,.,TGTGCCAGCAGTATTGGACTAGCGGGAGACAATGAGCAGTTCTTC,CASSIGLAGDNEQFF
TRBD1,TRBJ2-1,TRBV5-4,.,TGTGCCAGCAGCCCAAGGACAGGGAATTTCAATGAGCAGTTCTTC,CASSPRTGNFNEQFF
.,TRBJ1-3,TRBV6-5,.,TGTGCCACCTCTGTAACATCCTCTGGAAACACCATATATTTT,CATSVTSSGNTIYF
.,TRBJ1-5,TRBV30,.,TGTGCCTGGAGTTCACGCGGGGTTTTGGGCCAGCCCCAGCATTTT,CAWSSRGVLGQPQHF
TRBD1,TRBJ1-2,TRBV7-9,.,TGTGCCAGCAGCTCACGGGGGGACAGGTTGAGCGGCTACACCTTC,CASSSRGDRLSGYTF
TRBD1,TRBJ1-2,TRBV18,.,TGTGCCAGCTCAAGGGACAGCCCGGGGGGCTACACCTTC,CASSRDSPGGYTF
.,TRBJ1-2,TRBV5-1,.,TGCGCCAGCAGCTTGGCCGGGGAGCGCTATGGCTACACCTTC,CASSLAGERYGYTF
.,TRBJ2-5,TRBV4-3,.,TGCGCCAGCAGCCGCTCTAGGGGGGAGACCCAGTACTTC,CASSRSRGETQYF
.,TRBJ1-2,TRBV28,.,TGTGCCAGCAGTTTACCTACCTATGGCTACACCTTC,CASSLPTYGYTF
.,TRBJ2-6,TRBV19,.,TGTGCCAGTTTCTCACTTAGCTCTGGGGCCAACGTCCTGACTTTC,CASFSLSSGANVLTF
TRBD1,TRBJ1-2,TRBV18,.,TGTGCCAGCTCCGAGCGACAGGGGCCTCATAGAATCTATGGCTACACCTTC,CASSERQGPHRIYGYTF